This paragraph reports one T cell receptor beta chain. It was uncontrolled infection, other autoimmune disease, pregnancy or lactation that excluded patients. Orbital computed tomography and thyroid ultrasound, together with serum TRAb and thyroxine and clinical symptoms, were used for diagnoses. These data originate in a study of T cells in Graves' hyperthyroidism and ophthalmopathy. Per germline, CDR1 MGHDK and CDR2 SYGVNS. CDR3 size: 16 residues. Trimming took 10 bases from V and 0 from J; bases not matched to a gene: 9. Amplification targeted TCR beta CDR3 regions from RNA transcripts. With the HTBI primer set, the TCR CDR3 went through a first round of RT-PCR. MiXCR, applied by TCRdb to the multiplex PCR reads, yields one record per CDR3 protein. The table lists hundreds of thousands of distinct CDR3 sequences, about 43% of them singletons, with roughly 8.2% in the top ten.

The J gene is TRBJ2-6, the V gene TRBV25-1; 7 nucleotides line up with TRBD1. The clonotype comes from a woman under 30 with Graves' hyperthyroidism. Sequenced input: peripheral blood or thyroid tissue (not recorded which). The CDR3 nucleotides read TGTGCCACCCAGGGGGACCTGAGCTCTGGGGCCAACGTCCTGACTTTC. Encoded protein: CATQGDLSSGANVLTF.